The rows below give T cell receptor beta chains drawn from one sample of a study. One entry per CDR3 protein results from TCRdb running MiXCR on the 5' RACE reads. The sample holds 20,000 to 25,000 distinct CDR3 sequences, about 29% seen once. Sequenced: tumor-infiltrating naive CD4+ T cells sorted from the breast tumor. The receptors here all came from a female donor with breast cancer. The CDR3 runs from the conserved cysteine through the conserved F or W. A D gene is named only where the DNA matches it firmly. Not every row has a clone size; where given, it reads once, few, many or a size class.

TRBV5-1	medium-sized	TRBD1	TRBJ2-1	CASSLGQGNEQFF	TGCGCCAGCAGCTTGGGACAGGGAAATGAGCAGTTCTTC
TRBV6-5	-	TRBD1	TRBJ2-3	CASRRTGGAADTQYF	TGTGCCAGCAGACGGACAGGGGGCGCCGCAGATACGCAGTATTTT
TRBV12-3/TRBV12-4	-	-	TRBJ2-7	CASSFVGANYEQYF	TGTGCCAGCAGTTTTGTTGGGGCCAACTACGAGCAGTACTTC
TRBV4-1	-	TRBD2	TRBJ2-3	CACSRKRSGTSGSTDTQYF	TGCGCCTGCAGCCGAAAAAGATCCGGGACTAGCGGTAGCACAGATACGCAGTATTTT
TRBV19	few	-	TRBJ2-1	CASNAFVGGSSYNEQFF	TGTGCCAGTAATGCCTTTGTAGGGGGGAGCTCCTACAATGAGCAGTTCTTC
TRBV4-2	-	-	TRBJ1-1	CASSQGEGLTTEAFF	TGTGCCAGCAGCCAAGGGGAAGGTTTGACCACTGAAGCTTTCTTT
TRBV24-1	medium-sized	-	TRBJ2-6	CATSDLAAGANVLTF	TGTGCCACCAGTGATTTGGCAGCCGGGGCCAACGTCCTGACTTTC
TRBV12-5	medium-sized	TRBD2	TRBJ2-1	CASGLGKTGTSGNSHLRNEQFF	TGTGCTAGTGGTTTGGGGAAGACAGGGACTAGCGGGAATTCCCATTTGAGAAATGAGCAGTTCTTC
TRBV5-5	-	-	TRBJ2-1	CASSLGDPELNEQFF	TGTGCCAGCAGCTTGGGGGACCCAGAACTGAATGAGCAGTTCTTC
TRBV6-5	many	TRBD1	TRBJ2-3	CASSRDRATDTQYF	TGTGCCAGCAGTCGGGACAGGGCCACAGATACGCAGTATTTT
TRBV15	-	-	TRBJ2-7	CAASSFGGNVDYEQYF	TGTGCCGCCAGCAGCTTCGGGGGTAACGTGGACTACGAGCAGTACTTC
TRBV7-9	-	-	TRBJ2-2	CASKPGFDTGELFF	TGTGCCAGCAAACCAGGGTTCGACACCGGGGAGCTGTTTTTT
TRBV20-1	-	-	TRBJ1-1	CRQRGDMSTEAFF	TGCAGACAAAGAGGGGATATGAGCACTGAAGCTTTCTTT
TRBV20-1	-	-	TRBJ2-5	CSAPPPGWETQYF	TGCAGTGCTCCCCCCCCGGGTTGGGAGACCCAGTACTTC
TRBV12-3/TRBV12-4	few	-	TRBJ1-1	CASSPGQLSEAFF	TGTGCCAGCAGTCCCGGACAGCTGAGCGAAGCTTTCTTT
TRBV6-5	-	TRBD2	TRBJ2-1	CASSYVSTSGYNEQFF	TGTGCCAGCAGTTACGTTTCAACTAGCGGATACAATGAGCAGTTCTTC
TRBV5-1	few	TRBD2	TRBJ2-1	CASSLEGGSYNEQFF	TGCGCCAGCAGCTTGGAAGGCGGGAGTTACAATGAGCAGTTCTTC
TRBV7-6	-	TRBD2	TRBJ2-1	CASSLVGGSTYNEQFF	TGTGCCAGCAGCTTAGTCGGCGGGAGCACCTACAATGAGCAGTTCTTC
TRBV7-2	-	TRBD1	TRBJ2-3	CASRLRPLGRGRSTDTQYF	TGTGCCAGCCGCTTAAGACCCCTCGGTAGGGGGCGATCCACAGATACGCAGTATTTT
TRBV20-1	-	TRBD2	TRBJ2-1	CSATLGGGPYNEQFF	TGCAGTGCTACCCTTGGGGGAGGGCCCTACAATGAGCAGTTCTTC
TRBV6-5	-	TRBD1	TRBJ1-1	CAGSYGQGGTEAFF	TGTGCCGGCAGTTACGGACAGGGTGGCACTGAAGCTTTCTTT
TRBV29-1	few	TRBD1	TRBJ1-5	CSAETGSGQPQHF	TGCAGCGCCGAGACAGGGAGTGGGCAGCCCCAGCATTTT
TRBV4-1	-	TRBD2	TRBJ2-1	CASSHPGLAGGPDYNERFF	TGCGCCAGCAGCCATCCGGGACTAGCAGGAGGGCCAGATTACAATGAGCGGTTCTTC
TRBV11-3	-	-	TRBJ2-1	CASSLEVGSYNEQFF	TGTGCCAGCAGCTTAGAGGTGGGCTCCTACAATGAGCAGTTCTTC
TRBV7-6	medium-sized	-	TRBJ1-3	CASSLGTPSSGNTIYF	TGTGCCAGCAGCTTAGGAACTCCGAGCTCTGGAAACACCATATATTTT
TRBV27	-	-	TRBJ1-4	CASPMGGAANEKLFF	TGTGCCAGCCCAATGGGGGGCGCGGCTAATGAAAAACTGTTTTTT
TRBV20-1	-	-	TRBJ1-1	CSARGGYTEAFF	TGCAGTGCTAGAGGAGGGTACACTGAAGCTTTCTTT
TRBV27	-	-	TRBJ1-5	CASSFRGFQPQHF	TGTGCCAGCAGTTTTCGAGGGTTTCAGCCCCAGCATTTT
TRBV7-2	few	TRBD1	TRBJ2-7	CASSRGQVYEQYF	TGTGCCAGCAGCAGGGGACAGGTCTACGAGCAGTACTTC
TRBV13	-	TRBD2	TRBJ2-1	CASSLGGGRARNEQFF	TGTGCCAGCAGCTTAGGTGGCGGGAGGGCCCGTAATGAGCAGTTCTTC
TRBV27	-	TRBD1	TRBJ1-5	CASSSSGTGMNQPQHF	TGTGCCAGCAGTTCCTCCGGGACAGGGATGAATCAGCCCCAGCATTTT
TRBV4-1	once	-	TRBJ2-7	CASSQAGFEQYF	TGCGCCAGCAGCCAAGCGGGCTTCGAGCAGTACTTC
TRBV29-1	-	-	TRBJ2-1	CSVERVFGEQFF	TGCAGCGTTGAACGAGTTTTCGGTGAGCAGTTCTTC
TRBV7-8	medium-sized	TRBD2	TRBJ2-1	CASSLLAGAGKNEQFF	TGTGCCAGCAGCCTTCTCGCGGGAGCGGGTAAGAATGAGCAGTTCTTC
TRBV20-1	many	-	TRBJ2-3	CSALGQGFADTQYF	TGCAGTGCTTTGGGGCAGGGCTTCGCAGATACGCAGTATTTT
TRBV4-1	many	TRBD2	TRBJ2-7	CASSQASGGGLAGITYEQYF	TGCGCCAGCAGCCAAGCATCGGGGGGGGGACTAGCGGGAATTACCTACGAGCAGTACTTC
TRBV6-5	-	-	TRBJ2-7	CASGSPYEQYF	TGTGCCAGCGGATCCCCCTACGAGCAGTACTTC
TRBV9	few	TRBD1	TRBJ1-2	CASSVTGGFGYTF	TGTGCCAGCAGCGTAACAGGGGGCTTTGGCTACACCTTC
TRBV20-1	-	-	TRBJ1-5	CSAPDKTLPYSNQPQHF	TGCAGTGCTCCCGACAAGACCCTTCCATATAGCAATCAGCCCCAGCATTTT
TRBV9	-	-	TRBJ1-1	CASSADRDTYYTEAFF	TGTGCCAGCAGCGCCGACCGGGACACTTACTACACTGAAGCTTTCTTT
TRBV6-5	-	TRBD2	TRBJ2-1	CASSHSSGTRYEQFF	TGTGCCAGCAGTCACTCCTCCGGGACTAGATATGAGCAGTTCTTC
TRBV29-1	few	TRBD1	TRBJ1-1	CSARQGTGAEAFF	TGCAGCGCCCGACAGGGGACTGGCGCTGAAGCTTTCTTT